This entry concerns a single T cell receptor beta chain. The antigen remains unidentified. TCRdb's copy holds only in-frame clones and misses some; the assay was immunoSEQ multiplex PCR. The sample holds approximately 150,000 clones, roughly 90% seen once. This specimen comes from a study of T cell responses to AZD1222 COVID-19 vaccine. Recipients boosted at about 4 weeks or about 12 weeks are pooled. V was pared by 8 bases and J by 6 bases, with 6 bases of the junction left unmatched. Germline V gives CDR1 SNHLY, CDR2 FYNNEI. The CDR3 extends over 13 amino acids. General study findings and limits: Regions 160-218 and 743-854 dominated among vaccine-associated CD4 TCRs spanning spike. At study baseline, merely roughly 6 AZD1222 recipients were seropositive.

This sequence was found in an adult who received the AZD1222 COVID-19 vaccine. The J gene is TRBJ1-2, the V gene TRBV2, with 10 bases matching TRBD1. The material was peripheral blood, obtained 28 days after the second AZD1222 dose. The CDR3 bases are TGTGCCAGCCAGGGACAGGGGTTCAATGGCTACACCTTC. It yields the protein CASQGQGFNGYTF.